This TCR beta chain was sequenced in a study of response to subunit inactivated influenza vaccine. MiXCR was run by TCRdb on the RT-PCR reads, yielding one entry per CDR3 protein. There are more than 700,000 distinct CDR3 sequences in the sample; around 21% occur only once, and roughly a tenth lies in the top ten. In its sample, this clonotype was seen a few times. V lost 2 bases to trimming and J lost 11 bases, with 12 bases between them. The CDR3 totals 12 residues. V usage is TRBV12-3 or TRBV12-4 and J usage is TRBJ1-1, with a weak D call TRBD1 (5 bases). The sequence was obtained from a man aged 45-65 years who received an inactivated influenza vaccine. Here the sequenced sample was PBMCs from blood, taken around 5 days after vaccination. The CDR3 nucleotides read TGTGCCAGCAGTTTATACGCAGGGAGGGCTTTCTTT. Its translation: CASSLYAGRAFF.